Listed below are T cell receptor beta chains from one sample, sequenced in a study of molecular identifiers for immune sequencing clone quantification. Via MiXCR, TCRdb re-called the PCR reads, giving one row per CDR3 protein. The sample consists of about 68,000 distinct CDR3 sequences, 15% to 20% of them appearing once. The sample was naive CD8+ T cells from blood, with Jurkat cell RNA spiked in. These receptors all stem from a human donor in good health. Some libraries in this study had Jurkat cell RNA spiked in. Both conserved end residues are part of each CDR3. Fields, in order: V gene, clone size, J gene, D gene, CDR3 DNA, CDR3 protein. A D gene is named only where the DNA matches it firmly. The listing skips clone size in some rows; elsewhere it reads once, few, many or a size class.

>TRBV7-2|many|TRBJ2-1|-
TGTGCCAGCAGCTTAGGTTATGATGAGCAGTTCTTC
CASSLGYDEQFF
>TRBV7-9|many|TRBJ2-1|TRBD2
TGTGCCAGCAGCCCAGAAAAGACTAGCGGGACGAATGAGCAGTTCTTC
CASSPEKTSGTNEQFF
>TRBV7-8|many|TRBJ2-5|TRBD2
TGTGCCAGCAGCTTCCCGTTTGAGGGCGGGAGGGGTTTTATCGAGACCCAGTACTTC
CASSFPFEGGRGFIETQYF
>TRBV27|many|TRBJ1-5|-
TGTGCCAGCAGTTTACGCTTCAACAGCAATCAGCCCCAGCATTTT
CASSLRFNSNQPQHF
>TRBV5-6|many|TRBJ2-3|TRBD2
TGTGCCAGCAGCTTGGGGGCGGGAGTCTCCGCAGATACGCAGTATTTT
CASSLGAGVSADTQYF
>TRBV27|few|TRBJ1-1|-
TGTGCCAGCAGTTTATTAGGGGGAATGAACACTGAAGCTTTCTTT
CASSLLGGMNTEAFF
>TRBV10-3|many|TRBJ1-1|-
TGTGCCATCAGCGCACGGAGTATGATGAACACTGAAGCTTTCTTT
CAISARSMMNTEAFF
>TRBV27|many|TRBJ2-3|TRBD2
TGTGCCAGCAGCTCGTTGGGCGGGAGGTCCACAGATACGCAGTATTTT
CASSSLGGRSTDTQYF
>TRBV12-3/TRBV12-4|few|TRBJ2-5|TRBD1
TGTGCCAGCAGGGGACGGACAGAGGGGGCTAAACAAGAGACCCAGTACTTC
CASRGRTEGAKQETQYF
>TRBV27|many|TRBJ2-7|-
TGTGCCAGCAGTTTGCAAGGAACCTACGAGCAGTACTTC
CASSLQGTYEQYF
>TRBV12-3/TRBV12-4|few|TRBJ2-5|-
TGTGCCAGCGGCCGGGACCGAGAGACCCAGTACTTC
CASGRDRETQYF
>TRBV6-6|many|TRBJ1-4|-
TGTGCCAGCAGTACAGGTGCTAATGAAAAACTGTTTTTT
CASSTGANEKLFF
>TRBV19|many|TRBJ1-5|TRBD1
TGTGCCAGTAGTGTCGACAGGGAGGGTAATCAGCCCCAGCATTTT
CASSVDREGNQPQHF
>TRBV14|-|TRBJ2-7|-
TGTGTCAGCAGCCAAGAAATCCTAAGGGGCGGGGAGCAGTACTTC
CVSSQEILRGGEQYF
>TRBV11-3|-|TRBJ2-3|-
TGTGCCAGCAGCTTTCGGGGGCCAGCCACAGATACGCAGTATTTT
CASSFRGPATDTQYF
>TRBV3-1|many|TRBJ2-4|-
TGTGCCAGCAGCCAAACAGGAGCCAAAAACATTCAGTACTTC
CASSQTGAKNIQYF
>TRBV4-2|many|TRBJ2-3|TRBD2
TGTGCCAGCAGCCCAATAGCGGGAGAGGGCACAGATACGCAGTATTTT
CASSPIAGEGTDTQYF
>TRBV7-6|-|TRBJ2-1|TRBD2
TGTGCCAGCAGCCTGGCCTCGGGTAGCGGGAGCGAGCAGTTCTTC
CASSLASGSGSEQFF